Reported below is one TCR beta chain. Its antigen remains unidentified. The data belong to a study of OX40 agonist ivuxolimab in advanced cancers. Findings of the study overall: Low normalized T-cell clonal expansion was also seen in some nonresponders. On average, a greater number of expanded clones characterised CD8+ T cells relative to CD4+. It was not determined which antigens were specifically recognized by the peripheral T cells that had undergone clonal expansion.

CDR1 and CDR2 (germline): SGDLS, YYNGEE. With 0 bases removed from V and 2 bases from J, the gap between germline ends came to 16 bases. The CDR3 covers 17 residues. Profiled with immunoSEQ multiplex PCR; TCRdb holds only in-frame clones, not every one. The sample includes tens of thousands of clones, approximately 81% of them seen just once. The J gene is TRBJ2-3, the V gene TRBV9; the D is unclear. Sequencing used CD4+ or CD8+ T cells sorted from blood, obtained in a trial of the OX40 agonist ivuxolimab. The clonotype comes from an adult with an advanced solid tumor such as melanoma, head and neck, liver or kidney cancer. This CDR3 reads CASSVALTFQSTDTQYF. The DNA of the CDR3 is TGTGCCAGCAGCGTAGCGCTCACTTTCCAATCCACAGATACGCAGTATTTT.